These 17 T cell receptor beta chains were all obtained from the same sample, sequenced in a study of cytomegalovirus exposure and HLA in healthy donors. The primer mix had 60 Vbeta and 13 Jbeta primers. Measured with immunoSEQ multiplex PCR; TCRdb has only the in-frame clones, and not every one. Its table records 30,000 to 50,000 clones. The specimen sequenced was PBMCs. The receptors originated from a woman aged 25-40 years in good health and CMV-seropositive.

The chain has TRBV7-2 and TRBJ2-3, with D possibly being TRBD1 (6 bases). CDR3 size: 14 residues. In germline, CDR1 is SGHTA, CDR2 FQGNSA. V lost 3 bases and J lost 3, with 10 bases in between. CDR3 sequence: CASSFGQGTDTQYF. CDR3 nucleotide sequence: TGTGCCAGCAGCTTCGGCCAGGGGACAGATACGCAGTATTTT.

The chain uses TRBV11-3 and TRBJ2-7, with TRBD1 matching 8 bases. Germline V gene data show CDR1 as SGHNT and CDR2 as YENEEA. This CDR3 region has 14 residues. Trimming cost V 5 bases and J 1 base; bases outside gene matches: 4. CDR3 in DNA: TGTGCCAGCAGCCCCGGACAGGGTTCCTACGAGCAGTACTTC. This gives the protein CASSPGQGSYEQYF.

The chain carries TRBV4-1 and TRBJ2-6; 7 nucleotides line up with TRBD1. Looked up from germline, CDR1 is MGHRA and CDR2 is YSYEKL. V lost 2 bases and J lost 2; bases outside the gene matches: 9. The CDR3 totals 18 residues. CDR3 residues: CASSQLGQKKTGANVLTF. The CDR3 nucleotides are TGCGCCAGCAGCCAACTGGGACAGAAAAAAACTGGGGCCAACGTCCTGACTTTC.

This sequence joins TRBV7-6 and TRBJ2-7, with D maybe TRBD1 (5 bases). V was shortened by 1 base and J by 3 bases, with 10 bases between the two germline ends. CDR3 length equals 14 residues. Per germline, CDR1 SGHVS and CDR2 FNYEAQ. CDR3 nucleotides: TGTGCCAGCAGCTTAGGGGGCACCAGCTACGAGCAGTACTTC. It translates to CASSLGGTSYEQYF.

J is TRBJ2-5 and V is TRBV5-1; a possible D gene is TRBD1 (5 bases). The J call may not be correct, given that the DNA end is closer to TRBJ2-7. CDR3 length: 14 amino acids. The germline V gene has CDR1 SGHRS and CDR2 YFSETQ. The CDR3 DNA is TGCGCCAGCAGCCCCGAGCAGGGCAGGAACGAGCAGTACTTC. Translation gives CASSPEQGRNEQYF.

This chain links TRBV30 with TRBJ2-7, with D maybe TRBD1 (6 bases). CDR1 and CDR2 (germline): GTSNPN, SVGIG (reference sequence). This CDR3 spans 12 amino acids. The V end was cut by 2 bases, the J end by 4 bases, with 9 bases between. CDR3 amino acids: CAWSLQGYEQYF. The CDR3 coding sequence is TGTGCCTGGAGTTTACAGGGATACGAGCAGTACTTC.

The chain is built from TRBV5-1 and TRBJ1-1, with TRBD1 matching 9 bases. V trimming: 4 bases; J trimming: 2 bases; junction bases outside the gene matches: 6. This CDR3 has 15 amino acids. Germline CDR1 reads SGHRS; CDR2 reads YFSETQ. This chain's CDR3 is CASSHQTGGNTEAFF. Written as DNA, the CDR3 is TGCGCCAGCAGCCATCAGACAGGGGGTAACACTGAAGCTTTCTTT.

The CDR3 region is CASSFSGRASTDTQYF. CDR3 bases: TGTGCCAGCAGCTTTAGCGGCAGGGCTAGCACAGATACGCAGTATTTT. The gene calls are TRBV5-6 and TRBJ2-3; a weak D match, TRBD2 (6 bases). The CDR3 totals 16 residues. V lost 2 bases and J lost 0, with 13 bases in between. Germline CDR1 is SGHDT and CDR2 is YYEEEE.

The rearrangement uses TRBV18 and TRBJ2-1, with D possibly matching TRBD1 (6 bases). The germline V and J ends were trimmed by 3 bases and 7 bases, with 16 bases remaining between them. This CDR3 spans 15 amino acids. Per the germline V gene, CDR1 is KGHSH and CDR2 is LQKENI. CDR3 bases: TGTGCCAGCTCACCTTGGACAGCGAGCCCTAATGAGCAGTTCTTC. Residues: CASSPWTASPNEQFF.

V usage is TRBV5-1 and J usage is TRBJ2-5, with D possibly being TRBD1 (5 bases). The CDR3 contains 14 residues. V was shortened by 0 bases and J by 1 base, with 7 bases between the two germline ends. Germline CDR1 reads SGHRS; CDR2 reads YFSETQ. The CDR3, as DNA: TGCGCCAGCAGCTTGGGCGACAGCCAAGAGACCCAGTACTTC. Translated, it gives CASSLGDSQETQYF.

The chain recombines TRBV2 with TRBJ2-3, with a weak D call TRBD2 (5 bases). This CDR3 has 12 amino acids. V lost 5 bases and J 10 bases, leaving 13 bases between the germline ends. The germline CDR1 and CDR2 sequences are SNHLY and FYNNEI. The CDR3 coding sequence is TGTGCCAGCAGTCCCCCCGGAGGTGCGCAGTATTTT. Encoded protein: CASSPPGGAQYF.

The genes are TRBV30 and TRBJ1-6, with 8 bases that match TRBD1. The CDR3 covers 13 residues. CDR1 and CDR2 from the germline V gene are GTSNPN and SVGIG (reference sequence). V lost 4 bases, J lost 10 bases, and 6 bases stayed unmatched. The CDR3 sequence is CAWMGQAGSPLHF. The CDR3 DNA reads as TGTGCCTGGATGGGACAGGCGGGCTCACCCCTCCACTTT.

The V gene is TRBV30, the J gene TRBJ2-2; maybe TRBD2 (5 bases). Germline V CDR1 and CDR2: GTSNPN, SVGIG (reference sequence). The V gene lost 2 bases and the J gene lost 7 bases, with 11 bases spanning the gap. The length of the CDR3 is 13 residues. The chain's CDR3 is CAWSSRVDGELFF. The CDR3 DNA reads TGTGCCTGGAGTTCGAGGGTAGACGGGGAGCTGTTTTTT. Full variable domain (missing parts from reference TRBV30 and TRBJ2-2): SQTIHQWPATLVQPVGSPLSLECTVEGTSNPNLYWYRQAAGRGLQLLFYSVGIGQISSEVPQNLSASRPQDRQFILSSKKLLLSDSGFYLCAWSSRVDGELFFGEGSRLTVL.

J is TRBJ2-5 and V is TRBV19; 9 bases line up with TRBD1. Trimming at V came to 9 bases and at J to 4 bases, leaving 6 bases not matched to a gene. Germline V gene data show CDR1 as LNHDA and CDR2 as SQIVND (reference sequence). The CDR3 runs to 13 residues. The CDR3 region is CASTQGARETQYF. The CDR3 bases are TGTGCCAGCACACAGGGGGCTCGAGAGACCCAGTACTTC.

CDR3 coding DNA: TGTGCCAGCAGCGATTTAAGGGGTGAGGCTGAAGCTTTCTTT. Translating gives CASSDLRGEAEAFF. The rearrangement links TRBV6-1 to TRBJ1-1; D is perhaps TRBD1 (5 bases). V was shortened by 6 bases and J by 6 bases, with 17 bases between the two germline ends. From germline, CDR1 is MNHNS and CDR2 SASEGT. The CDR3 consists of 14 residues.

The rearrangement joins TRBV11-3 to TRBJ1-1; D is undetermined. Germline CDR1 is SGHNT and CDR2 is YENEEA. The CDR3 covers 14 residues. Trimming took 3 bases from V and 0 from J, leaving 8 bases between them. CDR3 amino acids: CASSFDKLNTEAFF. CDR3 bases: TGTGCCAGCAGCTTCGACAAACTGAACACTGAAGCTTTCTTT. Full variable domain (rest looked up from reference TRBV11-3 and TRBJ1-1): EAGVVQSPRYKIIEKKQPVAFWCNPISGHNTLYWYLQNLGQGPELLIRYENEEAVDDSQLPKDRFSAERLKGVDSTLKIQPAELGDSAVYLCASSFDKLNTEAFFGQGTRLTVV.

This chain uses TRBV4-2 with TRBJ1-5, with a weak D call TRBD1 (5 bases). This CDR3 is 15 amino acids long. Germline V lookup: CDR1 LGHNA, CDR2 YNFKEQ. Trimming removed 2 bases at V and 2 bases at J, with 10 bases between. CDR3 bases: TGTGCCAGCAGCCAAATCCGGGGGGGCAATCAGCCCCAGCATTTT. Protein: CASSQIRGGNQPQHF.